This record covers a single T cell receptor (beta chain). This sample is part of a study of PD-1 blockade in mismatch repair-deficient tumors. Method: immunoSEQ multiplex PCR; TCRdb's copy keeps in-frame clones and lacks some. This sample carries about 68,000 clones, 60% to 80% of them seen once, and the ten largest clones take about 5%. Trimming removed 3 bases at V and 7 bases at J, with 7 bases between. The CDR3 runs to 12 residues. Looked up from germline, CDR1 is PRHDT and CDR2 is FYEKMQ (reference sequence). PCR or immunohistochemistry showed mismatch repair deficiency in every enrolled patient.

J is TRBJ2-1 and V is TRBV13; D is uncertain. The input for sequencing was peripheral blood, taken 2 weeks after starting pembrolizumab. The TCR sequence derives from an adult with mismatch repair-deficient cancer. The CDR3 spells CASSFRMNEQFF. CDR3 bases: TGTGCCAGCAGCTTTAGGATGAATGAGCAGTTCTTC.